The source of this T cell receptor beta chain is a study of blood T cells in healthy people across ages. Comment on this clonotype: The antigen is not known.

For the second PCR, which ran for about 7 to 11 cycles, a sample-barcoded 5' primer and a J-beta primer mix were used. MiXCR was run by TCRdb on the 5' RACE reads, yielding one entry per CDR3 protein. The table lists 750,000 to 850,000 distinct CDR3 sequences, more than 20% of them singletons. Study findings and constraints: Long-lived donors had more naive CD4+ cells and higher diversity than aged donors.

The V gene lost 4 bases and the J gene lost 0 bases, with 10 bases spanning the gap. Germline values: CDR1 MNHEY, CDR2 SVGAGI. The CDR3 runs to 15 residues. These data were likewise used in another study, on T cells of mothers and their children.

The chain employs TRBV6-5 and TRBJ1-5; no clear D. The sequence was collected from a boy aged 5-17 years in good health. Sequencing was done on a sample of blood. The CDR3 spells CASSFDRYSNQPQHF. DNA for the CDR3: TGTGCCAGCAGTTTCGATAGATATAGCAATCAGCCCCAGCATTTT.